The present T cell receptor beta chain was sequenced within a study of monozygotic twins with inflammatory bowel disease. The CDR3 covers 13 residues. Incorporation of UMIs carrying a 6-nucleotide sample barcode was performed by template switching. Amplification of TCRalpha and TCRbeta cDNA involved two nested PCRs that ran for about 15 and 9 cycles. One entry per CDR3 protein, without DNA, is what TCRdb gives after re-calling the 5' RACE reads. The ten top clones account for approximately 7%, within a sample of some 160,000 distinct CDR3 sequences. This receptor was identified in a human donor with ulcerative colitis or Crohn's disease, or a healthy co-twin of an affected twin (not recorded which). Source material: blood. V usage is TRBV12-3 or TRBV12-4 and J usage is TRBJ2-2. This CDR3 is CASSLQETGELFF.